This T cell receptor (beta chain) was found in a study of post-analysis software for immune sequencing data. Study as a whole: Clinical courses comprised relapsing-remitting, secondary progressive and progressive-relapsing multiple sclerosis. Study results and limitations: The study found TRBV5-6, TRBV5-1 and TRBV20-1 among about five TRBV segments more frequent in patients than controls. Multiple sclerosis patients had significantly lower normalized Chao1 diversity than controls. Co-batched samples clustered tightly together by F measure.

Unique molecular identifiers were present in the TCR beta cDNA libraries. Roughly 0.5 million cDNA molecules were obtained from 1 to 10 million T cells. TCRdb fed the PCR reads into MiXCR, producing one record per CDR3 protein. This sample has about 460,000 distinct CDR3 sequences, with around 40% found just once. Germline V gives CDR1 DFQATT, CDR2 SNEGSKA (reference sequence). The CDR3 has 13 amino acids. As concerns this clonotype: What it binds is unknown. Compared with germline, one end of the junction differs, possibly owing to a read error.

The sample consisted of blood. The rearrangement links TRBV20-1 to TRBJ2-5, with 8 bases that match TRBD1. The TCR sequence derives from a girl aged 5 to 17 with multiple sclerosis. The CDR3 bases are TGCAGTGCTCCAGGGACAGGCCAAGAGACCCGGTACTTC. This codes for CSAPGTGQETRYF.